The 20 T cell receptor beta chains given below trace back to one sample, sequenced in a study of CD8+ T cells in alopecia areata. cDNA serving as the sequencing template came from extracted, reverse transcribed RNA. The repertoire was sequenced with immunoSEQ multiplex PCR; TCRdb's copy has only in-frame clones and lacks some. This sample has 120,000 or so clones, with less than 75% found just once. The treatment denotes: oral pan-JAK inhibitor, 5-10 mg twice daily. The input for sequencing was CD8+ T cells sorted from blood, taken at week 4, from a patient treated with tofacitinib. The receptors here all came from a human donor with alopecia areata.

V usage is TRBV7-9 and J usage is TRBJ2-7; TRBD1 aligns across 8 bases. Germline loops: CDR1 SEHNR, CDR2 FQNEAQ (reference sequence). This CDR3 has 18 amino acids. V lost 5 bases and J lost 4; bases outside the gene matches: 19. CDR3 sequence reads: CASSPPPLDRVGSYEQYF. In nucleotides, the CDR3 is TGTGCCAGCAGCCCACCTCCCCTGGACAGGGTGGGTAGTTACGAGCAGTACTTC.

The genes are TRBV5-1 and TRBJ2-5; D not resolved. The CDR3 sequence is 16 residues long. V lost 4 bases to trimming and J lost 1 base, with 17 bases between them. Germline CDR1 SGHRS, CDR2 YFSETQ. CDR3 amino acids: CASSESRWVVQETQYF. As DNA, the CDR3 is TGCGCCAGCAGCGAATCTAGATGGGTAGTCCAAGAGACCCAGTACTTC. Together with reference TRBV5-1 and TRBJ2-5, the CDR3 gives the full variable domain: KAGVTQTPRYLIKTRGQQVTLSCSPISGHRSVSWYQQTPGQGLQFLFEYFSETQRNKGNFPGRFSGRQFSNSRSEMNVSTLELGDSALYLCASSESRWVVQETQYFGPGTRLLVL.

The gene calls are TRBV28 and TRBJ2-7; no clear D. Germline loops: CDR1 MDHEN, CDR2 SYDVKM. Trimming shortened V by 2 bases and J by 6 bases, and 11 bases separated the two germline ends. This CDR3 region has 13 residues. The CDR3: CASSLRIQVEQYF. The CDR3 DNA reads TGTGCCAGCAGTTTACGTATCCAGGTCGAGCAGTACTTC.

This clone was recorded once. This rearrangement joins TRBV15 to TRBJ1-5; D may be TRBD1 (5 bases). Germline CDR1 is LNHNV and CDR2 is YYDKDF (reference sequence). This CDR3 spans 17 amino acids. V lost 0 bases and J lost 0, with 12 bases in between. The DNA of the CDR3 is TGTGCCACCAGCAGAGATGGGGCCGGGGGTAGCAATCAGCCCCAGCATTTT. It translates to CATSRDGAGGSNQPQHF.

The genes are TRBV4-2 and TRBJ2-7; D is unclear. Trimming removed 4 bases at V and 5 bases at J, with 15 bases between. The CDR3 has 14 amino acids. Germline V lookup: CDR1 LGHNA, CDR2 YNFKEQ. CDR3 residues: CASSPPRIGDEQYF. In nucleotides, the CDR3 is TGTGCCAGCAGCCCACCACGAATCGGAGACGAGCAGTACTTC.

The chain recombines TRBV5-4 with TRBJ2-2; D is uncertain. The CDR3 contains 12 residues. The V and J ends lost 4 bases and 9 bases respectively, with 10 bases between them. Per the germline V gene, CDR1 is SGHNT and CDR2 is YYREEE (reference sequence). Written as DNA, the CDR3 is TGTGCCAGCAGCCTTGACACGCGGGAGCTGTTTTTT. Its translation is CASSLDTRELFF.

This clone has only one observation. The chain has TRBV5-1 and TRBJ1-1; D ambiguous. Germline assignment: CDR1 SGHRS and CDR2 YFSETQ. This CDR3 has 12 residues. Trimming stripped 4 bases from V and 6 bases from J, with 10 bases between. The CDR3 here is CASSPGRPEAFF. Here the CDR3 DNA reads TGCGCCAGCAGCCCCGGACGACCTGAAGCTTTCTTT.

This clone was counted a few times. V gene TRBV30 combines with J gene TRBJ1-6; 11 bases map to TRBD1. In germline, CDR1 is GTSNPN, CDR2 SVGIG (reference sequence). CDR3 size: 15 residues. The V segment lost 3 bases and the J segment 8 bases; nucleotides outside the gene matches: 6. The CDR3 is CAWSSGTGGYSPLHF. DNA for the CDR3: TGTGCCTGGAGCTCCGGGACAGGGGGGTATTCACCCCTCCACTTT.

The V gene is TRBV7-9, the J gene TRBJ2-5; tentatively, D is TRBD2 (5 bases). There are 15 residues in the CDR3. From germline, CDR1 is SEHNR and CDR2 FQNEAQ (reference sequence). Between the trimmed V and J ends, which lost 3 bases and 3 bases, there was a span of 14 bases. For the CDR3, the DNA is TGTGCCAGCAGCTTCGTACTAGGCGTGGAAGAGACCCAGTACTTC. It specifies CASSFVLGVEETQYF.

This chain connects TRBV29-1 to TRBJ1-2; D not resolved. Per the germline V gene, CDR1 is SQVTM and CDR2 is ANQGSEA. Trimming shortened V by 6 bases and J by 8 bases, and 16 bases separated the two germline ends. This CDR3 comprises 12 residues. The CDR3 region has the DNA TGCAGCGTAGTTTACGGGTACGGCGGCTACACCTTC. Protein product: CSVVYGYGGYTF.

V and J are TRBV30 and TRBJ2-1; D perhaps matches TRBD1 (5 bases). The germline V and J ends were trimmed by 0 bases and 8 bases, with 11 bases remaining between them. The CDR3 totals 13 residues. CDR1 and CDR2 from the germline V gene are GTSNPN and SVGIG (reference sequence). The CDR3 DNA reads TGTGCCTGGAGTGTAGGGGTCGGCGATGAGCAGTTCTTC. This codes for CAWSVGVGDEQFF.

This chain connects TRBV27 to TRBJ2-1; D call uncertain. Germline assignment: CDR1 MNHEY and CDR2 SMNVEV (reference sequence). Trimming left V 0 bases short and J 1 base short, with 7 bases between. This CDR3 spans 15 amino acids. CDR3 loop: CASSLSGGSYNEQFF. CDR3 DNA: TGTGCCAGCAGTTTATCGGGCGGTTCCTACAATGAGCAGTTCTTC.

The V and J genes are TRBV29-1 and TRBJ1-1; D perhaps matches TRBD1 (5 bases). Germline V gives CDR1 SQVTM, CDR2 ANQGSEA. This CDR3 is 12 amino acids long. The germline V and J ends were trimmed by 7 bases and 1 base, with 10 bases remaining between them. The chain's CDR3 is CSAPRENTEAFF. As DNA, the CDR3 is TGCAGCGCACCCAGGGAGAACACTGAAGCTTTCTTT.

The chain couples TRBV6-5 to TRBJ2-1, with 7 bases fitting TRBD2. The CDR3 runs to 13 residues. Germline CDR1 and CDR2: MNHEY and SVGAGI. V lost 1 base and J lost 9; bases outside the gene matches: 3. The CDR3 here is CASSYWGGGEQFF. CDR3 in DNA: TGTGCCAGCAGTTACTGGGGCGGGGGTGAGCAGTTCTTC.

The chain joins TRBV10-3 to TRBJ2-1; tentatively, D is TRBD1 or TRBD2 (5 bases each). The CDR3 totals 12 residues. Trimming stripped 3 bases from V and 10 bases from J, with 10 bases between. Germline lookup yields CDR1 ENHRY and CDR2 SYGVKD. The CDR3 here is CAISDPGTEQFF. CDR3 nucleotide sequence: TGTGCCATCAGTGATCCGGGGACCGAGCAGTTCTTC.

This rearrangement joins TRBV4-1 to TRBJ1-2, with D uncertain. Germline V CDR1 and CDR2: MGHRA, YSYEKL. The CDR3 has 14 residues. V lost 0 bases and J lost 8, with 13 bases in between. This CDR3 is CASSQDEDVLGYTF. CDR3 DNA: TGCGCCAGCAGCCAAGATGAGGACGTATTGGGCTACACCTTC.

The gene calls are TRBV7-9 and TRBJ2-2; 11 nucleotides match TRBD2. CDR3 length: 19 residues. Losses at the gene ends were 5 bases for V and 0 bases for J; bases not matched to a gene: 11. Germline lookup yields CDR1 SEHNR and CDR2 FQNEAQ (reference sequence). The CDR3 DNA reads TGTGCCAGCAGCGGCGTAATTGGGACTAGCGGACCGAACACCGGGGAGCTGTTTTTT. It is translated as CASSGVIGTSGPNTGELFF.

V usage is TRBV9 and J usage is TRBJ1-2; D perhaps matches TRBD1 (5 bases). The CDR3 length is 14 residues. V lost 3 bases, J lost 5 bases, and 14 bases lay in between. Germline V gene data show CDR1 as SGDLS and CDR2 as YYNGEE. CDR3: CASSAQGAAYGYTF. The DNA of the CDR3 is TGTGCCAGCAGCGCCCAGGGCGCTGCTTATGGCTACACCTTC.

This clone has a handful of counts. The chain recombines TRBV30 with TRBJ1-2, with D maybe TRBD1 (5 bases). The V end was cut by 5 bases, the J end by 6 bases, with 13 bases between. This CDR3 contains 12 residues. Germline lookup yields CDR1 GTSNPN and CDR2 SVGIG (reference sequence). Here the CDR3 DNA reads TGTGCCTGGTTTCAGGGAAAGAATGGCTACACCTTC. It encodes CAWFQGKNGYTF.

V is TRBV7-6 and J is TRBJ1-5, with 10 bases fitting TRBD1. CDR3 length: 17 amino acids. Germline V gives CDR1 SGHVS, CDR2 FNYEAQ. The J segment lost 4 bases and the V segment lost 4 bases, leaving 10 bases of the junction unmatched. The CDR3 protein is CASSSGQGEGGNQPQHF. DNA for the CDR3: TGTGCCAGCAGCTCCGGACAGGGGGAAGGTGGAAATCAGCCCCAGCATTTT.